What follows are 18 T cell receptor beta chains derived from one specimen sequenced in a study of blood T cells in healthy people across ages (dated by TCRdb to the mid-2010s). The library was made by 5' RACE. The instrument was an Illumina HiSeq 2500. A second PCR of about 7 to 12 cycles was run with a J-beta primer mix and a sample-barcoded 5' primer. TCRdb took the public reads, trimmed them with fastp at Q25, ran MiXCR for clone calling and kept in-frame beta chains. Here each entry gathers all rows of one CDR3 protein and keeps the most common genes and DNA. Within this sample are over 700,000 distinct CDR3 sequences, with around a quarter of them counted one time only. The top ten clonotypes cover 9.4% of the sample. The data were also submitted as part of a second study, on T cells of mothers and their children.

Sequenced material: blood. These receptors came from a boy between 10 and 17 years old in good health.

This chain joins TRBV6-5 and TRBJ2-1; 14 bases fit TRBD2. The CDR3 spans 17 residues. Germline V gene data show CDR1 as MNHEY and CDR2 as SVGAGI. J gave up 9 bases and V 2 bases, and 9 bases lay outside the gene matches. The CDR3, as DNA: TGTGCCAGCAGTTACGGAGGGACTAGCGGGAGATCCGTTGAGCAGTTCTTC. It yields the protein CASSYGGTSGRSVEQFF.

The gene calls are TRBV7-9 and TRBJ1-1; D uncertain. The CDR3 extends over 16 amino acids. Germline V gene lookup returns CDR1 SEHNR and CDR2 FQNEAQ (reference sequence). V was cut by 5 bases and J by 1 base, with 17 bases left in between. For the CDR3, the DNA is TGTGCCAGCAGCCATTTCCTTGGGGTGGGGAACACTGAAGCTTTCTTT. It encodes CASSHFLGVGNTEAFF.

In its sample, this clonotype was seen a few times. For the CDR3, the DNA is TGCGCCAGCAGCCAAGACGAAAGAGGGGATTCACCCCTCCACTTT. Its translation is CASSQDERGDSPLHF. The chain recombines TRBV4-3 with TRBJ1-6, with D perhaps TRBD1 (5 bases). Germline loops: CDR1 LGHNA, CDR2 YSLEER. This CDR3 spans 15 amino acids. V lost 0 bases to trimming and J lost 8 bases, with 11 bases between them.

In this sample, this clonotype turned up a few times. The chain has TRBV12-3 or TRBV12-4 and TRBJ2-2; TRBD2 matches at 10 bases. The CDR3 is made up of 16 amino acids. The trim removed 4 bases at V and 4 bases at J, leaving 6 bases unmatched. CDR3 coding DNA: TGTGCCAGCAGTTACACTAGCGGGGATGGCACCGGGGAGCTGTTTTTT. Translated, it gives CASSYTSGDGTGELFF.

This clonotype turned up a few times. This sequence joins TRBV29-1 and TRBJ1-1; the D is unclear. The CDR3 totals 14 residues. V was cut by 5 bases and J by 5 bases, with 18 bases left in between. The germline V gene has CDR1 SQVTM and CDR2 ANQGSEA. For the CDR3, the DNA is TGCAGCGTTTATCCCCCGATAGGTGGGACTGAAGCTTTCTTT. Protein sequence: CSVYPPIGGTEAFF.

Only a few counts were recorded for this clonotype. This chain uses TRBV16 with TRBJ1-2; 7 bases align to TRBD1. CDR1 is KGHSY, CDR2 FQNENV, per germline. The ends lost 0 bases at V and 5 bases at J; junction bases unmatched: 9. There are 16 residues in the CDR3. The CDR3 nucleotides are TGTGCCAGCAGCCAATCTGAAGGGGGCGCGCGGTATGGCTACACCTTC. This sequence encodes CASSQSEGGARYGYTF.

The chain is built from TRBV12-3 or TRBV12-4 and TRBJ2-1; TRBD1 agrees at 7 bases. V trimming: 5 bases; J trimming: 0 bases; junction bases outside the gene matches: 4. The CDR3 contains 15 residues. CDR3 region: CASSQRDSSYNEQFF. Written as DNA, the CDR3 is TGTGCCAGCAGTCAGAGGGACAGCTCCTACAATGAGCAGTTCTTC.

J is TRBJ1-5 and V is TRBV7-2, with unresolved D. The CDR3 covers 13 residues. The V end was cut by 1 base, the J end by 11 bases, with 12 bases between. Germline CDR1 SGHTA, CDR2 FQGNSA. CDR3: CASSLGRAVAQHF. In DNA, the CDR3 is TGTGCCAGCAGCTTAGGGCGGGCTGTGGCCCAGCATTTT. The full variable domain, with the rest looked up from reference TRBV7-2 and TRBJ1-5, is GAGVSQSPSNKVTEKGKDVELRCDPISGHTALYWYRQSLGQGLEFLIYFQGNSAPDKSGLPSDRFSAERTGGSVSTLTIQRTQQEDSAVYLCASSLGRAVAQHFGDGTRLSIL.

The chain has TRBV11-3 and TRBJ2-4, with D perhaps matching TRBD1 (6 bases). Germline V gene data show CDR1 as SGHNT and CDR2 as YENEEA. V was clipped by 5 bases and J by 3 bases, with 32 bases between them. CDR3 length: 21 residues. The DNA for the CDR3 is TGTGCCAGCAGCGCCAGGCAGGGGAGTGGGTTAGGTGAAATGGTCAAAAACATTCAGTACTTC. Its protein product is CASSARQGSGLGEMVKNIQYF.

This clonotype has just a few counts. This chain connects TRBV6-1 to TRBJ2-2; no clear D gene. Germline CDR1 is MNHNS and CDR2 is SASEGT. The CDR3 is 13 residues long. V was trimmed by 8 bases and J by 5 bases, leaving 12 bases between them. The CDR3 spells CASAAVGTGELFF. CDR3 nucleotide sequence: TGTGCCAGCGCGGCAGTAGGGACCGGGGAGCTGTTTTTT.

The rearrangement uses TRBV20-1 and TRBJ2-7, with no clear D. Trimming stripped 7 bases from V and 2 bases from J, with 15 bases between. CDR3 length equals 13 residues. The germline V gene encodes CDR1 DFQATT and CDR2 SNEGSKA (reference sequence). CDR3 residues: CSVRPLVTYEQYF. The CDR3 bases are TGCAGTGTGCGTCCCCTCGTAACCTACGAGCAGTACTTC.

This clonotype has ten or more counts. The chain is built from TRBV20-1 and TRBJ2-3, with 10 positions matching TRBD2. The trim removed 0 bases at V and 4 bases at J, leaving 4 bases unmatched. There are 15 residues in the CDR3. Germline V gene lookup returns CDR1 DFQATT and CDR2 SNEGSKA (reference sequence). The chain's CDR3 is CSARDLAGVADTQYF. CDR3 nucleotide sequence: TGCAGTGCTAGAGATCTAGCGGGGGTAGCAGATACGCAGTATTTT.

This rearrangement joins TRBV29-1 to TRBJ2-1, with TRBD2 matching over 10 bases. This CDR3 comprises 13 residues. J lost 10 bases, V lost 6 bases, and 9 bases had no gene match. From germline, CDR1 is SQVTM and CDR2 ANQGSEA. The chain's CDR3 is CSVESGGAGEQFF. For the CDR3, the DNA is TGCAGCGTCGAGAGCGGGGGGGCTGGAGAGCAGTTCTTC.

The chain couples TRBV3-1 to TRBJ2-5, with a possible D match to TRBD1 (6 bases). The J call may be wrong; the DNA end is better matched by TRBJ2-7. CDR3 length: 13 amino acids. CDR1 and CDR2 from the germline V gene are LGHDT and YNNKEL (reference sequence). The CDR3 is CASSPGHHYEQYF. The CDR3 coding sequence is TGTGCCAGCAGTCCGGGACACCACTACGAGCAGTACTTC.

The chain recombines TRBV11-2 with TRBJ1-6, with D uncertain. The V and J ends lost 5 bases and 6 bases respectively, with 11 bases between them. The CDR3 covers 14 residues. Per germline, CDR1 SGHAT and CDR2 FQNNGV. The CDR3 loop is CASSPRLGNSPLHF. CDR3 nucleotides: TGTGCCAGCAGCCCGAGGCTGGGTAATTCACCCCTCCACTTT.

This clonotype was seen at least ten times. This sequence joins TRBV6-1 and TRBJ2-2, with 8 bases that match TRBD1. After removal of 3 bases from V and 1 base from J, the junction contained 4 bases not matched to a gene. CDR3 length: 16 residues. Germline V lookup: CDR1 MNHNS, CDR2 SASEGT. The CDR3 region is CASSDPGQGNTGELFF. In DNA form, the CDR3 reads TGTGCCAGCAGTGACCCCGGACAGGGGAACACCGGGGAGCTGTTTTTT.

This clonotype was recorded a few times. The genes are TRBV9 and TRBJ2-5; TRBD1 or TRBD2 may be the D gene (6 bases each). The DNA end is more similar to TRBJ2-7, so the J call may be wrong. The CDR3 has 15 amino acids. The germline V gene has CDR1 SGDLS and CDR2 YYNGEE. CDR3 nucleotides: TGTGCCAGCAGCGTAGGCGGGGACAACACCTACGAGCAGTACTTC. It translates to CASSVGGDNTYEQYF.

This clonotype was counted a few times. The gene calls are TRBV29-1 and TRBJ2-5, with a weak D call TRBD1 (5 bases). Germline CDR1 is SQVTM and CDR2 is ANQGSEA. The CDR3 covers 12 residues. V was pared by 3 bases and J by 3 bases, with 8 bases between. CDR3 DNA sequence: TGCAGCGTTGAGACAGCCGAAGAGACCCAGTACTTC. Translation gives CSVETAEETQYF.